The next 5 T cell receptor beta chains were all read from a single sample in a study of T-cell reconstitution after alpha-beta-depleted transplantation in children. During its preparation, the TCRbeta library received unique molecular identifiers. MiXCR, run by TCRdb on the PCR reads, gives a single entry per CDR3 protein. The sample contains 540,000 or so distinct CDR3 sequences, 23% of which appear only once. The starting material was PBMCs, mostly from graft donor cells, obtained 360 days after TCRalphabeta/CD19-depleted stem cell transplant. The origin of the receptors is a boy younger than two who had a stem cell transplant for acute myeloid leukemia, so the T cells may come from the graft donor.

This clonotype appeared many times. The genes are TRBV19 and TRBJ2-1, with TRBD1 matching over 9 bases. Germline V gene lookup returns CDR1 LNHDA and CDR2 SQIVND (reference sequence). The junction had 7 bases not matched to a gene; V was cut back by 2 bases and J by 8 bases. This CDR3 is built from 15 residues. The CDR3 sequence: CASSIIGTGPHEQFF. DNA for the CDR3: TGTGCCAGTAGTATAATTGGGACAGGGCCGCATGAGCAGTTCTTC.

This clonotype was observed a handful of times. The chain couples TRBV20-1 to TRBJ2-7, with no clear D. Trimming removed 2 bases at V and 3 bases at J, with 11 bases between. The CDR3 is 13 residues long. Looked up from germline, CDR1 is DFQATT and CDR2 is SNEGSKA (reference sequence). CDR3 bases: TGCAGTGCTAGAATGAATGCCGGCTACGAGCAGTACTTC. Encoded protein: CSARMNAGYEQYF.

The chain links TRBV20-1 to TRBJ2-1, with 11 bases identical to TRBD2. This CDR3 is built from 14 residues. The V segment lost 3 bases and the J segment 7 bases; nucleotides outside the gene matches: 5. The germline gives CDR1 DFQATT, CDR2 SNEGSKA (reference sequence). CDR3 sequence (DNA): TGCAGTGCTAGCCGGCTAGCGGGGGGTAATGAGCAGTTCTTC. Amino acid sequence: CSASRLAGGNEQFF.

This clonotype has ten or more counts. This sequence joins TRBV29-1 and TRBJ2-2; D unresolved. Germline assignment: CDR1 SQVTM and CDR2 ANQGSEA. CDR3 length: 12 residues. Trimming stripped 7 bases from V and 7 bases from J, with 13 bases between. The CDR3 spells CSAKRWDGELFF. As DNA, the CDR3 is TGCAGCGCAAAACGGTGGGACGGGGAGCTGTTTTTT.

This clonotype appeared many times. The DNA of the CDR3 is TGCAGCGTTGCCAACAGGGGTTCCTACGAGCAGTACTTC. It yields the protein CSVANRGSYEQYF. This chain joins TRBV29-1 and TRBJ2-7; 7 bases fit TRBD1. CDR3 length: 13 amino acids. CDR1 and CDR2 from the germline V gene are SQVTM and ANQGSEA. Trimming cost V 4 bases and J 1 base; bases outside gene matches: 4.